Sequencing of this T cell receptor (beta chain) was carried out in a study of shared clonotypes between healthy human individuals. Study-wide points: Deeper or shallower sequencing was expected to change how clonotypes are shared among donors. Larger estimated richness was generally recorded for naive subsets relative to memory subsets.

Repertoires were generated with immunoSEQ multiplex PCR, while TCRdb's copy carries only in-frame clones and drops some. The table lists some 2.3 million clones, just over 90% of them singletons. A word on this clone: Its antigen remains unknown.

Germline-derived CDR1 and CDR2 are MNHNS and SASEGT. Trimming cost V 8 bases and J 2 bases, with 13 bases left between them. The CDR3 has 14 residues. Study donors comprised healthy, HIV-negative adults devoid of recent acute infection or vaccination. In the CD4+ fraction, cells were divided into CD45RA+ naive and CD45RA-negative memory subsets. The rearrangement links TRBV6-1 to TRBJ1-5; TRBD1 is a possible D gene (5 bases). Input material: naive CD4+ T cells from PBMCs. Subset defined: CD45RA+ positively selected. The clonotype comes from a man younger than 35 in good health. Some clones in this sample may be carry-over from other donors' samples. The CDR3 reads CASRLRGGNQPQHF. The CDR3 nucleotides are TGTGCCAGCCGTCTTAGGGGTGGCAATCAGCCCCAGCATTTT.